A single T cell receptor (beta chain) is shown here with its context. This sample is drawn from a study of blood T cell repertoires in COVID-19. Profiling relied on immunoSEQ multiplex PCR, and the TCRdb table lists in-frame clones only, not all of them. Here the sample spans 140,000 to 150,000 clones, around 80% being singletons. The length of the CDR3 is 15 residues. Trimming stripped 6 bases from V and 0 bases from J, with 11 bases between. CDR1 is SGHAT and CDR2 is FQNNGV in the germline V gene. This chain links TRBV11-2 with TRBJ1-4; D is perhaps TRBD1 (5 bases). Sample: PBMCs or T cells enriched from blood (not recorded which). The clonotype originates from a woman aged 45-60 years who had recovered from COVID-19. CDR3 bases: TGTGCCAGCAGTCGGCAGGGAACAACTAATGAAAAACTGTTTTTT. It is translated as CASSRQGTTNEKLFF.